The 15 T cell receptor beta chains below come from one sample, sequenced in a study of cytomegalovirus exposure and HLA in healthy donors. This PCR relied on a set of 60 Vbeta primers and 13 Jbeta primers. Sequenced by immunoSEQ multiplex PCR; TCRdb stores in-frame clones only, minus some. The table includes 100,000 to 150,000 clones, 74% detected once. Sequences were obtained from PBMCs. The receptors stem from a woman between 45 and 60 years old in good health and CMV-seropositive.

The rearrangement uses TRBV6-1 and TRBJ2-2, with TRBD2 as a possible D gene (5 bases). The CDR3 runs 15 residues. The V gene's germline CDR1 is MNHNS and CDR2 SASEGT. The V end was cut by 6 bases, the J end by 4 bases, with 15 bases between. CDR3 amino acids: CASSTDDGITGELFF. For the CDR3, the DNA is TGTGCCAGCAGCACTGATGACGGGATCACCGGGGAGCTGTTTTTT.

The rearrangement joins TRBV19 to TRBJ1-3; D uncertain. Germline V gives CDR1 LNHDA, CDR2 SQIVND (reference sequence). The V and J ends lost 7 bases and 2 bases respectively, with 12 bases between them. The CDR3 runs 14 residues. The CDR3 spells CASTGGEAGNTIYF. The CDR3 bases are TGTGCCAGTACGGGCGGGGAAGCTGGAAACACCATATATTTT.

In this sample, this clone turned up once. V and J are TRBV19 and TRBJ2-7; 7 bases fit TRBD1. CDR1 and CDR2 from the germline V gene are LNHDA and SQIVND (reference sequence). The CDR3 runs 16 residues. J lost 3 bases, V lost 9 bases, and 17 bases had no gene match. The CDR3 loop is CASKRLHQGDNYEQYF. The CDR3 coding sequence is TGTGCCAGCAAAAGGTTACATCAGGGGGACAACTACGAGCAGTACTTC. Filled out from reference TRBV19 and TRBJ2-7, the complete variable domain reads DGGITQSPKYLFRKEGQNVTLSCEQNLNHDAMYWYRQDPGQGLRLIYYSQIVNDFQKGDIAEGYSVSREKKESFPLTVTSAQKNPTAFYLCASKRLHQGDNYEQYFGPGTRLTVT.

In DNA form, the CDR3 reads TGTGCCAGCAGCTTGCCTAGTGGCTACGAGCAGTACTTC. It codes for CASSLPSGYEQYF. The chain couples TRBV7-2 to TRBJ2-7; D unclear. This CDR3 spans 13 amino acids. V lost 3 bases to trimming and J lost 3 bases, with 9 bases between them. Germline V CDR1 and CDR2: SGHTA, FQGNSA.

The CDR3 DNA is TGTGCCAGCAGCTTCTTTACAGGGTACTATGGCTACACCTTC. Residues: CASSFFTGYYGYTF. V usage is TRBV5-4 and J usage is TRBJ1-2, with a possible D match to TRBD1 (6 bases). Trimming cost V 2 bases and J 3 bases, with 11 bases left between them. Germline V gene sequence: CDR1 SGHNT, CDR2 YYREEE (reference sequence). This CDR3 comprises 14 residues.

This clone was seen a handful of times. The genes are TRBV4-1 and TRBJ1-6; a possible D gene is TRBD1 (6 bases). The length of the CDR3 is 15 residues. V was pared by 1 base and J by 4 bases, with 8 bases between. CDR1 is MGHRA, CDR2 YSYEKL, per germline. DNA of the CDR3: TGCGCCAGCAGCCAAGGGACAGCTTATAATTCACCCCTCCACTTT. It specifies CASSQGTAYNSPLHF.

This clone has more than one count but fewer than ten. The chain has TRBV19 and TRBJ2-1, with D possibly being TRBD2 (5 bases). This CDR3 has 15 amino acids. Trimming took 7 bases from V and 8 from J, leaving 21 bases between them. CDR1 is LNHDA and CDR2 is SQIVND in the germline V gene (reference sequence). CDR3 bases: TGTGCCAGTACTCTCCATCCTGCGGCCGGGGATGAGCAGTTCTTC. This codes for CASTLHPAAGDEQFF.

The rearrangement links TRBV2 to TRBJ2-5, with 7 bases identical to TRBD2. The germline V gene has CDR1 SNHLY and CDR2 FYNNEI. V trimming: 6 bases; J trimming: 2 bases; junction bases outside the gene matches: 6. The CDR3 covers 14 residues. The CDR3 DNA follows: TGTGCCAGCAGATACTCTAGCGGTCAAGAGACCCAGTACTTC. This encodes CASRYSSGQETQYF.

The chain couples TRBV11-2 to TRBJ2-7, with 7 bases identical to TRBD1. The V and J ends lost 5 bases and 4 bases, in that order; junction bases with no gene match: 8. CDR1 and CDR2 (germline): SGHAT, FQNNGV. The CDR3 loop spans 14 amino acids. Here the CDR3 DNA reads TGTGCCAGCAGCACGGGGACAGACTTTTACGAGCAGTACTTC. Translated, it gives CASSTGTDFYEQYF.

This clone appeared a single time. V is TRBV19 and J is TRBJ2-2, with 7 nucleotides matching TRBD1. There are 16 residues in the CDR3. Losses at the gene ends were 3 bases for V and 2 bases for J; bases not matched to a gene: 6. The V gene's germline CDR1 is LNHDA and CDR2 SQIVND (reference sequence). CDR3 loop: CASSIRHRGNTGELFF. CDR3 DNA: TGTGCCAGTAGTATTCGTCACAGGGGTAACACCGGGGAGCTGTTTTTT.

The chain links TRBV19 to TRBJ2-2; TRBD2 matches at 7 bases. Germline CDR1 is LNHDA and CDR2 is SQIVND (reference sequence). CDR3 length: 14 amino acids. Trimming removed 4 bases from V and 6 bases from J; junction bases left unmatched: 5. The CDR3 nucleotides are TGTGCCAGTAGTACGGCGGGGGTGGCCGGGGAGCTGTTTTTT. Its translation is CASSTAGVAGELFF.

The genes are TRBV29-1 and TRBJ1-2, with 9 bases identical to TRBD1. The CDR3 totals 13 residues. The V segment lost 7 bases and the J segment 8 bases; nucleotides outside the gene matches: 11. Germline CDR1 reads SQVTM; CDR2 reads ANQGSEA. The DNA for the CDR3 is TGCAGCGCCCCGGGACAGGGCCGTGGAGGCTACACCTTC. Protein: CSAPGQGRGGYTF.

The V call is TRBV4-3, the J call TRBJ2-5; 16 bases match TRBD2. The CDR3 extends over 18 amino acids. CDR1 is LGHNA and CDR2 is YSLEER in the germline V gene. J gave up 5 bases and V 0 bases, and 6 bases lay outside the gene matches. The CDR3 spells CASSQDPGLAGGHETQYF. CDR3 DNA sequence: TGCGCCAGCAGCCAAGACCCGGGACTAGCGGGGGGGCACGAGACCCAGTACTTC.

The chain employs TRBV12-5 and TRBJ2-7; D might be TRBD1 (6 bases). CDR3 length: 16 residues. Germline CDR1 and CDR2: LGHNT and FRNRAP. The germline V and J ends were trimmed by 2 bases and 4 bases, with 18 bases remaining between them. This CDR3 reads CASGLQIDRFGYEQYF. The DNA for the CDR3 is TGTGCTAGTGGTTTGCAGATAGACAGGTTCGGGTACGAGCAGTACTTC.

The V gene is TRBV2, the J gene TRBJ2-2; D is possibly TRBD1 (6 bases). The CDR3 covers 14 residues. Deletions cut 4 bases from V and 3 bases from J, with 9 bases between. Germline V gene lookup returns CDR1 SNHLY and CDR2 FYNNEI. This chain's CDR3 is CASSVDRYTGELFF. DNA of the CDR3: TGTGCCAGCAGTGTGGACAGATACACCGGGGAGCTGTTTTTT.